This TCR beta chain came from a study of T cells in Graves' hyperthyroidism and ophthalmopathy. Researchers took RNA transcripts and amplified the TCR beta CDR3 regions from them. Primed by the HTBI set, a first-round RT-PCR was run on the TCR CDR3. TCRdb ran MiXCR on the multiplex PCR reads and lists one entry per CDR3 protein. Of about 460,000 distinct CDR3 sequences listed, 22% are singletons. In this sample, this clonotype turned up many times. Its antigen is as yet unknown. Germline V gene data show CDR1 as MNHEY and CDR2 as SVGAGI. This CDR3 region has 13 residues. V lost 2 bases and J 2 bases, leaving 7 bases between the germline ends. Study-wide results and caveats: Progression to ophthalmopathy was predicted a median of roughly 6.8 months early.

This clonotype originated in a woman aged 65 to 85 with Graves' ophthalmopathy. The chain recombines TRBV6-5 with TRBJ2-7; possible D gene TRBD2, 5 bases. The sequenced sample was blood. The CDR3 DNA reads as TGTGCCAGCAGTTACCCCGGGACCTACGAGCAGTACTTC. It is translated as CASSYPGTYEQYF.